The 27 T cell receptor beta chains presented below share a single source sample, sequenced in a study of blood T cells in healthy people across ages (dated by TCRdb to between 2014 and 2016). Library prep was done by 5' RACE. TCRdb names Illumina HiSeq 2500 as the instrument used. A second PCR of roughly 6 to 11 cycles was run with a J-beta primer mix and a sample-barcoded 5' primer. TCRdb reprocessing: public reads trimmed at Q25 with fastp, clones called with MiXCR, in-frame beta chains kept. Rows with one shared CDR3 protein collapse into an entry with the most common genes and DNA. The sample contains some 1.4 million distinct CDR3 sequences, about 43% of them found a single time. The ten largest make up roughly 8.2% of the sample. Sequenced: blood. All receptors come from a young woman in good health.

This clonotype was counted only a few times. V gene TRBV10-3 combines with J gene TRBJ1-4; TRBD1 matches at 8 bases. This CDR3 region has 17 residues. The J segment lost 4 bases and the V segment lost 4 bases, leaving 11 bases of the junction unmatched. Germline loops: CDR1 ENHRY, CDR2 SYGVKD. The CDR3 DNA sequence: TGTGCCATCAGTGCGATCGGCGGACAGGGAATTAATGAAAAACTGTTTTTT. This codes for CAISAIGGQGINEKLFF.

The V gene is TRBV7-2, the J gene TRBJ2-1; D perhaps matches TRBD2 (6 bases). CDR3 length: 17 residues. Trimming shortened V by 5 bases and J by 8 bases, and 25 bases separated the two germline ends. In germline, CDR1 is SGHTA, CDR2 FQGNSA. The CDR3 nucleotides read TGTGCCAGCAGCCGCCATGGGCCGCCCGGGGGATACGATGAGCAGTTCTTC. This sequence encodes CASSRHGPPGGYDEQFF.

This clonotype has more than one count but fewer than ten. This chain links TRBV4-1 with TRBJ1-2; D gene uncertain. The CDR3 runs 18 residues. Germline values: CDR1 MGHRA, CDR2 YSYEKL. V was pared by 0 bases and J by 1 base, with 18 bases between. The CDR3 protein is CASSQEELAVDFNYGYTF. The CDR3 region has the DNA TGCGCCAGCAGCCAAGAAGAACTAGCTGTCGACTTTAACTATGGCTACACCTTC.

This clonotype was found once. This rearrangement joins TRBV11-3 to TRBJ2-5; maybe TRBD1 (6 bases). The DNA matches TRBJ2-7 better at its end, which makes the J call doubtful. This CDR3 spans 15 amino acids. Germline V gene data show CDR1 as SGHNT and CDR2 as YENEEA. The CDR3 coding sequence is TGTGCCAGCAGCCCGGACAGCGCGTCCCAGAACGAGCAGTACTTC. Translation gives CASSPDSASQNEQYF.

The sample holds a few counts of this clonotype. The chain combines TRBV7-3 with TRBJ1-1, with a possible D match to TRBD1 (5 bases). Germline V gene lookup returns CDR1 SGHTA and CDR2 FQGTGA. The CDR3 covers 13 residues. The V gene lost 5 bases and the J gene lost 5 bases, with 12 bases spanning the gap. The CDR3, as DNA: TGTGCCAGCAGCACCGGGGGGGAGACTGAAGCTTTCTTT. Protein: CASSTGGETEAFF.

This clonotype showed up just a few times. J is TRBJ1-1 and V is TRBV29-1, with D maybe TRBD1 (6 bases). V lost 3 bases, J lost 7 bases, and 12 bases lay in between. The length of the CDR3 is 12 residues. Germline V gene lookup returns CDR1 SQVTM and CDR2 ANQGSEA. CDR3 region: CSVEGRGREAFF. The CDR3 DNA is TGCAGCGTTGAGGGCAGGGGACGTGAAGCTTTCTTT.

The rearrangement joins TRBV5-8 to TRBJ2-1; 7 nucleotides match TRBD1. CDR1 is SGHTS and CDR2 is YDEGEE in the germline V gene. The junction had 10 bases not matched to a gene; V was cut back by 4 bases and J by 3 bases. This CDR3 has 16 amino acids. As DNA, the CDR3 is TGTGCCAGCAGCATCCGTGTGACAGGGCACTACAATGAGCAGTTCTTC. Protein product: CASSIRVTGHYNEQFF.

The chain has TRBV13 and TRBJ2-5; TRBD2 agrees at 8 bases. Germline V gene sequence: CDR1 PRHDT, CDR2 FYEKMQ (reference sequence). This CDR3 region has 18 residues. V lost 5 bases, J lost 2 bases, and 16 bases stayed unmatched. DNA for the CDR3: TGTGCCAGCAGCCAATCCTACTGGCGGGGGGTCCCACAAGAGACCCAGTACTTC. This encodes CASSQSYWRGVPQETQYF.

The J gene is TRBJ2-3, the V gene TRBV28, with TRBD2 identical over 15 bases. The CDR3 length is 18 residues. Germline V gene lookup returns CDR1 MDHEN and CDR2 SYDVKM. J lost 5 bases, V lost 5 bases, and 11 bases had no gene match. This CDR3 is CASSPRVWTSGGEDTQYF. The CDR3, as DNA: TGTGCCAGCAGTCCTAGGGTATGGACTAGCGGGGGGGAAGATACGCAGTATTTT.

The chain links TRBV29-1 to TRBJ2-7; 13 bases line up with TRBD2. The CDR3 spans 15 residues. In germline, CDR1 is SQVTM, CDR2 ANQGSEA. With V trimmed by 6 bases and J by 7 bases, 12 bases remained unmatched. The CDR3 loop reads CSVGGTSGAYNEQYF. The DNA for the CDR3 is TGCAGCGTCGGAGGGACTAGCGGGGCCTACAATGAGCAGTACTTC.

This clonotype was seen a few times. The genes are TRBV15 and TRBJ2-1, with TRBD2 matching 10 bases. Looked up from germline, CDR1 is LNHNV and CDR2 is YYDKDF (reference sequence). The CDR3 is 15 residues long. V gave up 4 bases and J gave up 8 bases; unmatched junction bases: 8. CDR3 in amino acids: CATSTKRGGVYEQFF. The CDR3 nucleotides read TGTGCCACCAGCACTAAGCGGGGGGGCGTCTATGAGCAGTTCTTC.

In regard to this clonotype: A much larger clone differs by one base, so this may be a read error. The chain links TRBV7-9 to TRBJ2-7; tentatively, D is TRBD2 (5 bases). The CDR3 is 14 amino acids. Germline V gene lookup returns CDR1 SEHNR and CDR2 FQNEAQ (reference sequence). Between the trimmed V and J ends, which lost 6 bases and 7 bases, there was a span of 19 bases. The CDR3 here is CASRVSSSYNEQYF. The CDR3 nucleotides are TGTGCCAGCAGAGTTTCTAGCTCCTACAATGAGCAGTACTTC.

This clonotype was picked up many times. The gene calls are TRBV29-1 and TRBJ2-3, with 9 bases aligning to TRBD1. Germline V gene lookup returns CDR1 SQVTM and CDR2 ANQGSEA. The CDR3 loop spans 14 amino acids. V trimming: 4 bases; J trimming: 0 bases; junction bases outside the gene matches: 2. The CDR3 is CSVVGTGSTDTQYF. CDR3 DNA sequence: TGCAGCGTTGTTGGGACAGGGAGCACAGATACGCAGTATTTT.

This clonotype was detected a few times. The chain is built from TRBV10-3 and TRBJ2-7; D is unclear. Germline V gives CDR1 ENHRY, CDR2 SYGVKD. Trimming removed 3 bases from V and 4 bases from J, with 7 bases in between. The CDR3 has 12 amino acids. CDR3 nucleotides: TGTGCCATCAGTGAATCTCGATACGAGCAGTACTTC. This codes for CAISESRYEQYF.

The chain has TRBV6-1 and TRBJ2-1; 9 positions match TRBD2. J lost 7 bases, V lost 3 bases, and 7 bases had no gene match. CDR3 length equals 15 residues. Per germline, CDR1 MNHNS and CDR2 SASEGT. DNA for the CDR3: TGTGCCAGCAGTGATAGCGGGAGAGAGCGAAATGAGCAGTTCTTC. Its protein is CASSDSGRERNEQFF.

This clonotype has just a few counts. V gene TRBV5-1 combines with J gene TRBJ2-7; D remains ambiguous. The CDR3 covers 13 residues. The ends were cut back, 0 bases at V and 7 bases at J, with 11 bases in the middle. The V gene's germline CDR1 is SGHRS and CDR2 YFSETQ. CDR3 in amino acids: CASSLGGEAEQYF. The DNA of the CDR3 is TGCGCCAGCAGCTTGGGCGGCGAAGCGGAGCAGTACTTC.

This clonotype was counted a few times. The V and J genes are TRBV5-1 and TRBJ1-1; TRBD1 might be the D (5 bases). V was shortened by 5 bases and J by 3 bases, with 8 bases between the two germline ends. Germline CDR1 reads SGHRS; CDR2 reads YFSETQ. The CDR3 totals 12 residues. The CDR3 DNA reads as TGCGCCAGCAGTCGGGACCACACTGAAGCTTTCTTT. Its translation is CASSRDHTEAFF. The full variable domain, its missing parts supplied by reference TRBV5-1 and TRBJ1-1, is KAGVTQTPRYLIKTRGQQVTLSCSPISGHRSVSWYQQTPGQGLQFLFEYFSETQRNKGNFPGRFSGRQFSNSRSEMNVSTLELGDSALYLCASSRDHTEAFFGQGTRLTVV.

This clonotype appeared a few times. The rearrangement uses TRBV14 and TRBJ2-7; TRBD2 matches 14 bases. V lost 4 bases to trimming and J lost 2 bases; unmatched junction nucleotides: 10. Germline V gene data show CDR1 as SGHDN and CDR2 as FVKESK. The CDR3 is 18 residues long. In DNA, the CDR3 is TGTGCCAGCAGCCCGGGGACTAGCGGGAGCCACCATACCTACGAGCAGTACTTC. It codes for CASSPGTSGSHHTYEQYF.

The chain joins TRBV3-1 to TRBJ2-5; TRBD2 matches 8 bases. Germline CDR1 is LGHDT and CDR2 is YNNKEL (reference sequence). This CDR3 has 17 residues. J was trimmed by 4 bases and V by 0 bases; bases with no gene match: 10. CDR3: CASSQDRAGAFGETQYF. CDR3 nucleotides: TGTGCCAGCAGCCAAGATAGAGCGGGAGCTTTCGGAGAGACCCAGTACTTC.

This rearrangement joins TRBV28 to TRBJ1-6; 7 bases agree with TRBD1. This CDR3 comprises 14 residues. The V segment lost 7 bases and the J segment 10 bases; nucleotides outside the gene matches: 10. Germline CDR1 and CDR2: MDHEN and SYDVKM. The CDR3 region has the DNA TGTGCCAGCAATCCGGGACAGTTTACATCACCCCTCCACTTT. It yields the protein CASNPGQFTSPLHF. The whole variable domain, remainder taken from reference TRBV28 and TRBJ1-6, is DVKVTQSSRYLVKRTGEKVFLECVQDMDHENMFWYRQDPGLGLRLIYFSYDVKMKEKGDIPEGYSVSREKKERFSLILESASTNQTSMYLCASNPGQFTSPLHFGNGTRLTVT.

This chain uses TRBV28 with TRBJ2-1; D is undetermined. V dropped 6 bases and J dropped 4 bases, with 16 bases sitting between them. Germline V gene data show CDR1 as MDHEN and CDR2 as SYDVKM. There are 15 residues in the CDR3. The CDR3 region has the DNA TGTGCCAGCAGCACGACCGGATTTACGTACAATGAGCAGTTCTTC. Amino acid sequence: CASSTTGFTYNEQFF.

The rearrangement links TRBV21-1 to TRBJ1-5. TRBV21-1 is annotated as a pseudogene. The CDR3 is made up of 15 amino acids. For the CDR3, the DNA is TGTGCCAGCAGCAAAGACCGGGGCCCAAATCAGCCCCAGCATTTT. Its protein product is CASSKDRGPNQPQHF.

This sequence joins TRBV5-1 and TRBJ2-7; D assignment may be TRBD1 or TRBD2 (8 bases each). The germline V and J ends were trimmed by 4 bases and 4 bases, with 30 bases remaining between them. CDR1 SGHRS and CDR2 YFSETQ come from the germline V gene. The CDR3 totals 19 residues. The CDR3 bases are TGCGCCAGCAGCAGCTCGACAGGGGATGGTAGCGGGGATTATTACGAGCAGTACTTC. Translated, it gives CASSSSTGDGSGDYYEQYF.

The genes are TRBV10-1 and TRBJ2-2, with D hard to call. This CDR3 is built from 16 residues. V lost 3 bases, J lost 1 base, and 12 bases lay in between. Germline CDR1 WNHNN, CDR2 SYGVQD (reference sequence). The CDR3 loop is CASSDGYRKNTGELFF. The CDR3 DNA reads as TGCGCCAGCAGTGACGGCTACCGAAAGAACACCGGGGAGCTGTTTTTT.

The chain joins TRBV5-4 to TRBJ2-5; 10 positions agree with TRBD1. The DNA matches TRBJ2-7 better at its end, which makes the J call doubtful. Germline values: CDR1 SGHNT, CDR2 YYREEE (reference sequence). CDR3 size: 15 residues. This CDR3 reads CASSFSGTGDYEQYF. The CDR3 nucleotides read TGTGCCAGCAGCTTTTCCGGGACAGGGGACTACGAGCAGTACTTC.

This chain uses TRBV28 with TRBJ2-2, with D possibly being TRBD1 (5 bases). CDR1 and CDR2 (germline): MDHEN, SYDVKM. CDR3 size: 17 residues. The germline V and J ends were trimmed by 5 bases and 4 bases, with 20 bases remaining between them. In DNA form, the CDR3 reads TGTGCCAGCAGTCTTCGGGCGACAGTTCAGGGCACCGGGGAGCTGTTTTTT. Amino acid sequence: CASSLRATVQGTGELFF.

The chain recombines TRBV5-6 with TRBJ1-6; TRBD1 matches 8 bases. Germline V gene sequence: CDR1 SGHDT, CDR2 YYEEEE. CDR3 length: 16 residues. V shed 0 bases, J shed 9 bases, and the junction held 8 bases outside the gene matches. Written as DNA, the CDR3 is TGTGCCAGCAGCTTGGACCAGGGCAGGGGGCTTTCACCCCTCCACTTT. Translation: CASSLDQGRGLSPLHF.